Below, 25 T cell receptor beta chains from the same sample are listed, as sequenced in a study of cytotoxic CD8 clonotypes in ibrutinib-treated CLL. Assay used: immunoSEQ multiplex PCR; TCRdb lists only in-frame clones, some missing. The sample holds approximately 33,000 clones, roughly two thirds seen once. The material sequenced was PBMCs, taken before ibrutinib treatment. Receptor source: a human donor with chronic lymphocytic leukemia.

The genes are TRBV9 and TRBJ2-1, with D perhaps TRBD1 (6 bases). In germline, CDR1 is SGDLS, CDR2 YYNGEE. V gave up 0 bases and J gave up 4 bases, with 11 bases separating them. This CDR3 has 15 residues. The CDR3 sequence: CASSVGDTFYNEQFF. CDR3 sequence (DNA): TGTGCCAGCAGCGTAGGGGACACCTTTTACAATGAGCAGTTCTTC.

This clone has just a few counts. V is TRBV6-1 and J is TRBJ1-2; the match to TRBD1 covers 7 bases. CDR3 size: 13 residues. V trimming: 3 bases; J trimming: 6 bases; junction bases outside the gene matches: 4. Germline V gene sequence: CDR1 MNHNS, CDR2 SASEGT. The CDR3: CASSETGKDGYTF. For the CDR3, the DNA is TGTGCCAGCAGTGAGACAGGGAAGGATGGCTACACCTTC.

The gene calls are TRBV28 and TRBJ1-2; D gene ambiguous. Between the trimmed V and J ends, which lost 6 bases and 6 bases, there was a span of 20 bases. CDR1 and CDR2 from the germline V gene are MDHEN and SYDVKM. The length of the CDR3 is 15 residues. This CDR3 is CASRNPPGVLHGYTF. CDR3 in DNA: TGTGCCAGCAGAAACCCGCCCGGGGTGCTCCATGGCTACACCTTC.

The chain is built from TRBV9 and TRBJ2-1; 15 nucleotides agree with TRBD2. This CDR3 comprises 17 residues. The V gene's germline CDR1 is SGDLS and CDR2 YYNGEE. V lost 3 bases, J lost 6 bases, and 7 bases stayed unmatched. The CDR3 region is CASSAQGLAGGRNEQFF. CDR3 DNA sequence: TGTGCCAGCAGCGCCCAAGGACTAGCGGGGGGGCGCAATGAGCAGTTCTTC.

This chain joins TRBV13 and TRBJ2-2, with no clear D. This CDR3 region has 14 residues. Trimming stripped 8 bases from V and 1 base from J, with 11 bases between. The germline gives CDR1 PRHDT, CDR2 FYEKMQ (reference sequence). The CDR3 DNA reads as TGTGCCAGCGGTTCGGGCCGGAACACCGGGGAGCTGTTTTTT. Translated: CASGSGRNTGELFF.

The gene calls are TRBV5-1 and TRBJ2-5; D unclear. CDR1 is SGHRS and CDR2 is YFSETQ in the germline V gene. V dropped 0 bases and J dropped 2 bases, with 8 bases sitting between them. This CDR3 spans 14 amino acids. The CDR3 coding sequence is TGCGCCAGCAGCTTGGTAGGCAGGCAAGAGACCCAGTACTTC. Its translation: CASSLVGRQETQYF.

This clone has a handful of counts. J is TRBJ2-2 and V is TRBV27; 8 bases line up with TRBD2. The germline V gene has CDR1 MNHEY and CDR2 SMNVEV (reference sequence). V was pared by 2 bases and J by 7 bases, with 6 bases of the junction left unmatched. The CDR3 totals 15 residues. The chain's CDR3 is CASSLRSSGLGELFF. The CDR3 DNA reads as TGTGCCAGCAGTTTACGGTCTAGCGGGCTCGGGGAGCTGTTTTTT.

This clone was found a few times. The genes are TRBV30 and TRBJ2-4, with D possibly TRBD1 on 6 matching bases. Trimming stripped 3 bases from V and 13 bases from J, with 22 bases between. CDR1 is GTSNPN, CDR2 SVGIG, per germline (reference sequence). CDR3 length: 14 amino acids. CDR3 bases: TGTGCCTGGAGGGGGTCGTACGATACAGGGATACAGTACTTC. It specifies CAWRGSYDTGIQYF.

The rearrangement joins TRBV6-5 to TRBJ2-7; D is possibly TRBD1 or TRBD2 (6 bases each). Germline assignment: CDR1 MNHEY and CDR2 SVGAGI. The CDR3 covers 14 residues. V lost 5 bases to trimming and J lost 0 bases, with 11 bases between them. As DNA, the CDR3 is TGTGCCAGCAGTCCCCGGGGGCTCTCCTACGAGCAGTACTTC. This translates into CASSPRGLSYEQYF.

This clone is a singleton in its sample. Relative to the germline gene, one junction end is altered; a read error may explain this. The J gene is TRBJ2-5, the V gene TRBV7-7, with 9 nucleotides matching TRBD1. The germline CDR1 and CDR2 sequences are SSHAT and FNYEAQ (reference sequence). The CDR3 runs to 16 residues. This CDR3 reads CASSFATGTGQETQYF. CDR3 nucleotide sequence: TGTGCTAGCAGCTTTGCAACCGGGACAGGGCAAGAGACCCAGTACTTC.

By sample share, this clone is medium-sized (0.01 to 0.1%). The V and J genes are TRBV19 and TRBJ2-7; no clear D. CDR1 and CDR2 (germline): LNHDA, SQIVND (reference sequence). The CDR3 loop spans 12 amino acids. V lost 1 base to trimming and J lost 4 bases, with 5 bases between them. DNA for the CDR3: TGTGCCAGTAGTATAGGTGGTTACGAGCAGTACTTC. Amino acid sequence: CASSIGGYEQYF.

V is TRBV6-8 and J is TRBJ2-6; D perhaps matches TRBD2 (5 bases). There are 16 residues in the CDR3. The V gene's germline CDR1 is MNHGY and CDR2 SAAAGT. V was pared by 2 bases and J by 0 bases, with 8 bases between. Written as DNA, the CDR3 is TGTGCCAGCAGTTACGTTCGGGGCTCTGGGGCCAACGTCCTGACTTTC. Translated, it gives CASSYVRGSGANVLTF.

This chain connects TRBV4-1 to TRBJ1-5; D remains ambiguous. This CDR3 spans 19 amino acids. Trimming took 0 bases from V and 2 from J, leaving 20 bases between them. The germline gives CDR1 MGHRA, CDR2 YSYEKL. CDR3 sequence: CASSQDWTDGGYGNQPQHF. CDR3 nucleotide sequence: TGCGCCAGCAGCCAAGATTGGACTGACGGCGGTTATGGCAATCAGCCCCAGCATTTT.

The V and J genes are TRBV2 and TRBJ2-1; D gene ambiguous. V dropped 8 bases and J dropped 0 bases, with 8 bases sitting between them. The CDR3 totals 13 residues. Germline CDR1 SNHLY, CDR2 FYNNEI. The CDR3 loop is CASRVSSYNEQFF. The CDR3 bases are TGTGCCAGCCGTGTGAGCTCCTACAATGAGCAGTTCTTC. The variable domain in full, completed from reference TRBV2 and TRBJ2-1, reads EPEVTQTPSHQVTQMGQEVILRCVPISNHLYFYWYRQILGQKVEFLVSFYNNEISEKSEIFDDQFSVERPDGSNFTLKIRSTKLEDSAMYFCASRVSSYNEQFFGPGTRLTVL.

The chain carries TRBV27 and TRBJ2-7, with 8 nucleotides matching TRBD1. This CDR3 comprises 15 residues. Germline V gives CDR1 MNHEY, CDR2 SMNVEV (reference sequence). Germline trimming cut 3 bases from V and 3 bases from J; bases unmatched to any gene: 7. The CDR3 reads CASSLGQGANYEQYF. The CDR3 DNA is TGTGCCAGCAGTTTGGGGCAGGGGGCGAACTACGAGCAGTACTTC.

This sequence joins TRBV7-9 and TRBJ1-2; D call uncertain. Trimming shortened V by 4 bases and J by 5 bases, and 17 bases separated the two germline ends. The CDR3 totals 15 residues. From germline, CDR1 is SEHNR and CDR2 FQNEAQ (reference sequence). The CDR3 DNA reads TGTGCCAGCAGCTCCCTGGGCAGACGAGGGTATGGCTACACCTTC. Protein product: CASSSLGRRGYGYTF.

The chain has TRBV19 and TRBJ1-2, with D perhaps TRBD1 (5 bases). Trimming left V 6 bases short and J 4 bases short, with 15 bases between. Germline V gives CDR1 LNHDA, CDR2 SQIVND (reference sequence). This CDR3 region has 14 residues. The CDR3 here is CASSQGGSGYGYTF. In DNA form, the CDR3 reads TGTGCCAGTAGCCAGGGAGGGTCGGGCTATGGCTACACCTTC. Full variable domain (outside the CDR3, taken from reference TRBV19 and TRBJ1-2): DGGITQSPKYLFRKEGQNVTLSCEQNLNHDAMYWYRQDPGQGLRLIYYSQIVNDFQKGDIAEGYSVSREKKESFPLTVTSAQKNPTAFYLCASSQGGSGYGYTFGSGTRLTVV.

The rearrangement links TRBV13 to TRBJ2-1; 13 nucleotides match TRBD2. Germline trimming cut 6 bases from V and 0 bases from J; bases unmatched to any gene: 11. The CDR3 sequence is 19 residues long. Germline CDR1 and CDR2: PRHDT and FYEKMQ (reference sequence). In DNA, the CDR3 is TGTGCCAGCAGGAATCGACTAGCGGGGGGCCCGGACTCCTACAATGAGCAGTTCTTC. Translated, it gives CASRNRLAGGPDSYNEQFF.

V and J are TRBV10-3 and TRBJ2-5; perhaps TRBD2 as D (6 bases). The CDR3 length is 13 residues. V lost 6 bases and J 2 bases, leaving 10 bases between the germline ends. The germline CDR1 and CDR2 sequences are ENHRY and SYGVKD. The CDR3 nucleotides are TGTGCCATCAGGGCGGGGATACAAGAGACCCAGTACTTC. Amino acids: CAIRAGIQETQYF.

This clone counts as medium-sized. The V gene is TRBV6-4, the J gene TRBJ1-4, with 9 bases aligning to TRBD1. V dropped 2 bases and J dropped 8; count of bases not matched to a gene: 9. The CDR3 sequence is 16 residues long. The germline V gene has CDR1 MRHNA and CDR2 SNTAGT. CDR3 loop: CASSDQTGGSGEKLFF. Here the CDR3 DNA reads TGTGCCAGCAGTGACCAAACAGGGGGCAGCGGGGAAAAACTGTTTTTT.

The rearrangement uses TRBV7-3 and TRBJ2-2, with TRBD2 as a possible D gene (6 bases). The ends were cut back, 6 bases at V and 4 bases at J, with 18 bases in the middle. This CDR3 is 16 amino acids long. CDR1 and CDR2 (germline): SGHTA, FQGTGA. The CDR3 is CASRPGGTVGTGELFF. The CDR3, as DNA: TGTGCCAGCAGACCCGGGGGAACTGTAGGCACCGGGGAGCTGTTTTTT.

This CDR3 reads CASSGLAGVETQYF. CDR3 in DNA: TGTGCCAGTAGTGGACTAGCGGGAGTAGAGACCCAGTACTTC. The V call is TRBV19, the J call TRBJ2-5, with TRBD2 matching 13 bases. Trimming cost V 5 bases and J 4 bases; bases outside gene matches: 1. Germline lookup yields CDR1 LNHDA and CDR2 SQIVND (reference sequence). CDR3 length: 14 amino acids.

This chain joins TRBV7-3 and TRBJ2-2, with 10 bases aligning to TRBD1. Germline V gene data show CDR1 as SGHTA and CDR2 as FQGTGA. Trimming cost V 4 bases and J 3 bases; bases outside gene matches: 5. The CDR3 sequence is 16 residues long. CDR3 nucleotides: TGTGCCAGCAGCTCCGCGGGGACAGGGGACACCGGGGAGCTGTTTTTT. It is translated as CASSSAGTGDTGELFF.

The chain recombines TRBV30 with TRBJ2-3, with D perhaps matching TRBD2 (5 bases). The CDR3 contains 12 residues. The germline CDR1 and CDR2 sequences are GTSNPN and SVGIG (reference sequence). V lost 2 bases, J lost 5 bases, and 8 bases lay in between. CDR3 protein: CAWSPGIDTQYF. DNA of the CDR3: TGTGCCTGGAGTCCGGGGATAGATACGCAGTATTTT.

V and J are TRBV28 and TRBJ2-5; a weak D match, TRBD1 (6 bases). CDR1 and CDR2 from the germline V gene are MDHEN and SYDVKM. The CDR3 extends over 15 amino acids. The V end was cut by 2 bases, the J end by 5 bases, with 15 bases between. The CDR3 DNA follows: TGTGCCAGCAGTTTAACCCAGGGGTTGGGGGAGACCCAGTACTTC. Translated, it gives CASSLTQGLGETQYF.